These 18 T cell receptor beta chains were all obtained from the same sample, sequenced in a study of T cell changes during pregnancy in multiple sclerosis (dated by TCRdb to about 2019). To prepare the library, the immunoSEQ multiplex PCR assay was applied. TCRdb's version of the immuneACCESS table is confined to in-frame rearrangements and falls short of the full clone set. An unresolved V gene accounts for under half of the shortfall where checked; the remainder is of unknown origin. In all, the sample holds 70,000 to 95,000 clones, and just over 90% of those were seen once. 2.5% to 3% of the sample rests with the top ten. Specimen: peripheral blood, collected in the second trimester of pregnancy. The receptors stem from a female donor with multiple sclerosis, enrolled in a pregnancy study.

This clone was seen a single time. The V and J genes are TRBV2 and TRBJ2-5; TRBD1 matches at 7 bases. The ends lost 8 bases at V and 0 bases at J; junction bases unmatched: 6. Looked up from germline, CDR1 is SNHLY and CDR2 is FYNNEI. This CDR3 has 14 amino acids. The CDR3 here is CASERDSHQETQYF. DNA of the CDR3: TGTGCCAGCGAAAGGGACAGCCACCAAGAGACCCAGTACTTC.

This clone has more than one count but fewer than ten. This chain joins TRBV18 and TRBJ1-1; D is uncertain. CDR3 length equals 12 residues. The V gene lost 4 bases and the J gene lost 1 base, with 4 bases spanning the gap. Germline assignment: CDR1 KGHSH and CDR2 LQKENI. CDR3 amino acids: CASSRGNTEAFF. In nucleotides, the CDR3 is TGTGCCAGCTCACGAGGGAACACTGAAGCTTTCTTT.

The chain employs TRBV7-9 and TRBJ1-6; D is uncertain. Germline V CDR1 and CDR2: SEHNR, FQNEAQ (reference sequence). The CDR3 extends over 13 amino acids. With 5 bases removed from V and 8 bases from J, the gap between germline ends came to 10 bases. This CDR3 reads CASSPGRDSPLHF. CDR3 DNA: TGTGCCAGCAGCCCCGGGAGGGATTCACCCCTCCACTTT.

The rearrangement joins TRBV10-1 to TRBJ2-5, with D tentatively TRBD2 (5 bases). Germline lookup yields CDR1 WNHNN and CDR2 SYGVQD (reference sequence). The CDR3 has 14 amino acids. The germline V and J ends were trimmed by 0 bases and 5 bases, with 10 bases remaining between them. CDR3 sequence (DNA): TGCGCCAGCAGTGAGTCGGCTAGCTTCGAGACCCAGTACTTC. It specifies CASSESASFETQYF.

This chain connects TRBV11-3 to TRBJ2-3; tentative D call: TRBD2 (5 bases). CDR3 length equals 13 residues. Per germline, CDR1 SGHNT and CDR2 YENEEA. Trimming removed 1 base at V and 3 bases at J, with 5 bases between. The DNA for the CDR3 is TGTGCCAGCAGCTTAGGGACTACAGATACGCAGTATTTT. Translation: CASSLGTTDTQYF.

A few counts support this clone. The V and J genes are TRBV10-3 and TRBJ1-5; D is possibly TRBD1 (5 bases). CDR3 size: 14 residues. With 11 bases removed from V and 0 bases from J, the gap between germline ends came to 14 bases. Germline loops: CDR1 ENHRY, CDR2 SYGVKD. CDR3 loop: CAARSGASNQPQHF. The CDR3 DNA is TGTGCCGCTCGTAGCGGGGCTAGCAATCAGCCCCAGCATTTT.

The CDR3 spells CASSLHFYNQPQHF. The CDR3 nucleotides read TGTGCCAGCAGCCTTCATTTCTACAATCAGCCCCAGCATTTT. J is TRBJ1-5 and V is TRBV5-5; D ambiguous. This CDR3 has 14 residues. Trimming left V 4 bases short and J 3 bases short, with 11 bases between. The germline V gene has CDR1 SGHKS and CDR2 YYEKEE (reference sequence).

The rearrangement uses TRBV5-4 and TRBJ2-7; weak D call: TRBD2 (6 bases). Germline CDR1 reads SGHNT; CDR2 reads YYREEE (reference sequence). The CDR3 spans 15 residues. Trimming took off 0 bases at V and 2 bases at J, with 12 bases between the two ends. The CDR3 DNA reads TGTGCCAGCAGCTTGGATGCGACTAGTCCCTACGAGCAGTACTTC. This gives the protein CASSLDATSPYEQYF. The entire variable domain, with the rest obtained from reference TRBV5-4 and TRBJ2-7, is as follows: ETGVTQSPTHLIKTRGQQVTLRCSSQSGHNTVSWYQQALGQGPQFIFQYYREEENGRGNFPPRFSGLQFPNYSSELNVNALELDDSALYLCASSLDATSPYEQYFGPGTRLTVT.

A single count supports this clone. In DNA, the CDR3 is TGTGCCAGCACCGAACAGGGTCCTACCTACGAGCAGTACTTC. This encodes CASTEQGPTYEQYF. V and J are TRBV2 and TRBJ2-7, with D possibly being TRBD1 (6 bases). From germline, CDR1 is SNHLY and CDR2 FYNNEI. V was shortened by 7 bases and J by 2 bases, with 15 bases between the two germline ends. The CDR3 consists of 14 residues.

The V gene is TRBV19, the J gene TRBJ2-7; 12 nucleotides match TRBD1. Germline V gene data show CDR1 as LNHDA and CDR2 as SQIVND (reference sequence). There are 16 residues in the CDR3. V was clipped by 6 bases and J by 4 bases; unmatched bases: 10. CDR3 region: CASSLRRGQGAYEQYF. The DNA for the CDR3 is TGTGCCAGTAGCTTGCGGCGGGGACAGGGGGCGTACGAGCAGTACTTC.

This chain joins TRBV25-1 and TRBJ1-2; D not resolved. Germline CDR1 reads MGHDK; CDR2 reads SYGVNS. The CDR3 has 15 residues. Trimming left V 0 bases short and J 6 bases short, with 14 bases between. This CDR3 is CASSEYWSLLDGYTF. The DNA of the CDR3 is TGTGCCAGCAGTGAATATTGGTCACTCTTGGATGGCTACACCTTC.

This chain joins TRBV5-6 and TRBJ2-3, with 8 bases identical to TRBD2. This CDR3 has 15 amino acids. The V gene end was trimmed by 4 bases and the J gene end by 2 bases; junction bases not matched to a gene: 6. The germline gives CDR1 SGHDT, CDR2 YYEEEE. CDR3: CASSLSGGPTDTQYF. The CDR3 nucleotides are TGTGCCAGCAGCCTAAGCGGGGGACCCACAGATACGCAGTATTTT.

This clone was recorded a few times. This chain uses TRBV2 with TRBJ2-3, with 7 bases lining up with TRBD2. The CDR3 covers 15 residues. The ends lost 4 bases at V and 0 bases at J; junction bases unmatched: 4. In germline, CDR1 is SNHLY, CDR2 FYNNEI. This chain's CDR3 is CASSVRAGSTDTQYF. The CDR3 nucleotides read TGTGCCAGCAGTGTGCGAGCGGGGAGCACAGATACGCAGTATTTT.

This chain joins TRBV6-5 and TRBJ1-1, with D unclear. This CDR3 is built from 12 residues. Trimming took 5 bases from V and 10 from J, leaving 14 bases between them. Germline CDR1 is MNHEY and CDR2 is SVGAGI. The chain's CDR3 is CASSPLPGRAFF. The DNA of the CDR3 is TGTGCCAGCAGTCCCCTCCCAGGAAGAGCTTTCTTT.

This clone is deemed large. This chain uses TRBV30 with TRBJ2-3; TRBD2 is a possible D gene (6 bases). The CDR3 contains 14 residues. Germline V lookup: CDR1 GTSNPN, CDR2 SVGIG (reference sequence). Between the trimmed V and J ends, which lost 3 bases and 1 base, there was a span of 11 bases. CDR3 sequence: CAWSAGFGTDTQYF. In DNA, the CDR3 is TGTGCCTGGAGCGCGGGATTTGGCACAGATACGCAGTATTTT.

In this sample, this clone turned up once. The J gene is TRBJ2-1, the V gene TRBV7-2, with TRBD2 matching 7 bases. Germline V gene data show CDR1 as SGHTA and CDR2 as FQGNSA. Losses at the gene ends were 0 bases for V and 4 bases for J; bases not matched to a gene: 6. This CDR3 region has 16 residues. The CDR3 DNA reads as TGTGCCAGCAGCTTAGCTCCAGCGGGATCTTACAATGAGCAGTTCTTC. This sequence encodes CASSLAPAGSYNEQFF.

V gene TRBV28 combines with J gene TRBJ1-2, with a tentative D call TRBD1 (6 bases). The CDR3 runs to 16 residues. V was shortened by 2 bases and J by 6 bases, with 19 bases between the two germline ends. Germline V gene lookup returns CDR1 MDHEN and CDR2 SYDVKM. DNA of the CDR3: TGTGCCAGCAGTTTACCCACACAGGGAAGGCGAAATGGCTACACCTTC. Amino acid sequence: CASSLPTQGRRNGYTF.

This clone has a single count. The chain carries TRBV5-1 and TRBJ2-2; D is undetermined. Germline assignment: CDR1 SGHRS and CDR2 YFSETQ. CDR3 length equals 13 residues. V gave up 2 bases and J gave up 5 bases, with 7 bases separating them. The CDR3 bases are TGCGCCAGCAGCTTAGAGTGGACCGGGGAGCTGTTTTTT. Encoded protein: CASSLEWTGELFF.